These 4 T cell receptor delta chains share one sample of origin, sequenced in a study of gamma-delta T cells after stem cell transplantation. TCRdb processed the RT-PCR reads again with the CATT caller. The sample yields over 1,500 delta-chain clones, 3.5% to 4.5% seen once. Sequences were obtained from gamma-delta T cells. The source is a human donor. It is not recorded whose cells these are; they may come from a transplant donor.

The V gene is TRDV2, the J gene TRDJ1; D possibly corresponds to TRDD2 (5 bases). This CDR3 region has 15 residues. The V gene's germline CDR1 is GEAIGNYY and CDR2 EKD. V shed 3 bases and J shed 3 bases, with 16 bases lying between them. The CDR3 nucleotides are TGTGCCTGTGACGCCGTTTCCTTCACCCCCGATAAACTCATCTTT. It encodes CACDAVSFTPDKLIF.

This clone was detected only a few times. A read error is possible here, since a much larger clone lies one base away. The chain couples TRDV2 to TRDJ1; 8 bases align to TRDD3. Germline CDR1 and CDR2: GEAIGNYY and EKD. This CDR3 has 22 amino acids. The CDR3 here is CARDTVPLVGDSPEAYTDKLIF. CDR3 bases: TGTGCCCGTGACACAGTCCCCTTGGTGGGGGATTCCCCTGAAGCGTACACCGATAAACTCATCTTT.

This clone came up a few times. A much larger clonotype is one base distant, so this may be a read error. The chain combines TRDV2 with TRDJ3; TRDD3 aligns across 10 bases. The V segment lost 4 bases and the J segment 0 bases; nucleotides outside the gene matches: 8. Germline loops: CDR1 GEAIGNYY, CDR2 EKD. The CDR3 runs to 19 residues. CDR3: CACEITGGSLSWDTRQMFF. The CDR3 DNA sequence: TGTGCCTGTGAAATTACTGGGGGATCCCTCTCCTGGGACACCCGACAGATGTTTTTC.

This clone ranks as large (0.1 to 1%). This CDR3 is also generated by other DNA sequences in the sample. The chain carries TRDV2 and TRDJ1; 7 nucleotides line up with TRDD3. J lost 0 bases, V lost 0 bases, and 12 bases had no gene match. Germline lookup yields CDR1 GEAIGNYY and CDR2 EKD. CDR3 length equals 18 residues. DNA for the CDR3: TGTGCCTGTGACACCGTTAGCAAACTGGGGACTAACACCGATAAACTCATCTTT. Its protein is CACDTVSKLGTNTDKLIF.